This passage covers 5 T cell receptor beta chains from one sample sequenced in a study of blood T cell repertoires in COVID-19. The data were produced by immunoSEQ multiplex PCR, yet TCRdb's version contains in-frame clones alone and is incomplete. The table records 200,000 to 250,000 clones, more than 75% of them present only once. The sequenced material came from peripheral blood. The receptors were sampled from a man in his 60s with acute or convalescent COVID-19.

V is TRBV5-1 and J is TRBJ1-5; weak D call: TRBD1 (6 bases). This CDR3 spans 17 amino acids. Germline CDR1 reads SGHRS; CDR2 reads YFSETQ. The V gene lost 0 bases and the J gene lost 5 bases, with 18 bases spanning the gap. The CDR3 DNA reads TGCGCCAGCAGCTTGGAAGTGTCTGGGGCAGGGGATCAGCCCCAGCATTTT. This codes for CASSLEVSGAGDQPQHF.

This clone was observed once. The chain has TRBV3-1 (or the pseudogene TRBV3-2) and TRBJ1-4; TRBD1 matches at 10 bases. Unmatched junction bases numbered 2, after V lost 1 base and J lost 6 bases. The CDR3 is 15 residues long. CDR1 LGHDT and CDR2 YNNKEL come from the germline V gene (reference sequence). Here the CDR3 DNA reads TGTGCCAGCAGCCAAGGCGGGACAGGGGATGAAAAACTGTTTTTT. The encoded protein is CASSQGGTGDEKLFF.

The chain combines TRBV10-2 with TRBJ1-1; D gene unclear. This CDR3 has 13 residues. Trimming removed 0 bases from V and 2 bases from J, with 4 bases in between. CDR1 and CDR2 (germline): WSHSY, SAAADI. The DNA of the CDR3 is TGCGCCAGCAGTGAGTCTACAAACACTGAAGCTTTCTTT. Encoded protein: CASSESTNTEAFF.

Only a few counts were recorded for this clone. J is TRBJ1-1 and V is TRBV29-1, with 11 bases lining up with TRBD1. Trimming at V came to 7 bases and at J to 3 bases, leaving 10 bases not matched to a gene. CDR1 is SQVTM, CDR2 ANQGSEA, per germline. CDR3 length equals 15 residues. In DNA form, the CDR3 reads TGCAGCGCTGGGGACAGGGGGGGACCGGACACTGAAGCTTTCTTT. This gives the protein CSAGDRGGPDTEAFF.

The V gene is TRBV5-6, the J gene TRBJ2-6; the D gene is possibly TRBD1 (5 bases). This CDR3 spans 17 amino acids. Germline CDR1 is SGHDT and CDR2 is YYEEEE. V was trimmed by 1 base and J by 1 base, leaving 12 bases between them. Written as DNA, the CDR3 is TGTGCCAGCAGCTTGACAGGTCCCCCATCTGGGGCCAACGTCCTGACTTTC. Translated, it gives CASSLTGPPSGANVLTF.